The T cell receptor beta chain under discussion was sequenced for a study of HIV-infected patients and healthy controls. This clonotype was seen ten or more times. CDR3 size: 15 residues. With 0 bases removed from V and 3 bases from J, the gap between germline ends came to 13 bases. Germline lookup yields CDR1 SGDLS and CDR2 YYNGEE. TCRdb reprocessed the 5' RACE reads via MiXCR and lists one record per CDR3 protein. The sample has roughly 20,000 distinct CDR3 sequences, around 20% seen once. Sequenced input: CD8+ T cells from blood. The chain uses TRBV9 and TRBJ2-7; tentative D call: TRBD1 (6 bases). This sequence originates from a human donor in good health. CDR3 in DNA: TGTGCCAGCAGCGTAGGGATGGGGGCGAACTACGAGCAGTACTTC. Residues: CASSVGMGANYEQYF.